A single sample gave rise to the 10 T cell receptor beta chains below, sequenced in a study of shared clonotypes between healthy human individuals. Naive CD8 populations comprised CD45RO-negative cells positively selected for CCR7, excluding terminally differentiated effector memory CD45RA+ cells. TCRdb keeps only in-frame clones here, not all; method: immunoSEQ multiplex PCR. The sample consists of some 2 million clones, approximately 94% of them appearing once. The sequencing sample was made of naive CD8+ T cells sorted from blood. The receptor set was obtained from a young man in good health.

This rearrangement joins TRBV27 to TRBJ2-6; tentatively, D is TRBD1 or TRBD2 (5 bases each). V gave up 3 bases and J gave up 0 bases, with 9 bases separating them. Germline values: CDR1 MNHEY, CDR2 SMNVEV (reference sequence). The CDR3 extends over 16 amino acids. CDR3 amino acids: CASSFVGVSGANVLTF. The CDR3 DNA reads TGTGCCAGCAGTTTCGTGGGGGTCTCTGGGGCCAACGTCCTGACTTTC.

The chain is built from TRBV6-6 and TRBJ1-1; no clear D. From germline, CDR1 is MNHNY and CDR2 SVGAGI (reference sequence). CDR3 length: 11 residues. V was shortened by 6 bases and J by 6 bases, with 8 bases between the two germline ends. The chain's CDR3 is CASSLDPEAFF. The CDR3 DNA reads as TGTGCCAGCAGCCTTGACCCTGAAGCTTTCTTT.

V is TRBV27 and J is TRBJ2-7, with D possibly TRBD2 on 5 matching bases. From germline, CDR1 is MNHEY and CDR2 SMNVEV (reference sequence). Between the trimmed V and J ends, which lost 3 bases and 0 bases, there was a span of 9 bases. The CDR3 consists of 14 residues. CDR3 in DNA: TGTGCCAGCAGTTTTCTAGCAGGCTCCTACGAGCAGTACTTC. Amino acids: CASSFLAGSYEQYF.

The V gene is TRBV7-8, the J gene TRBJ2-7; D is possibly TRBD1 or TRBD2 (6 bases each). The CDR3 has 15 residues. Germline CDR1 reads SGHVS; CDR2 reads FQNEAQ. Deletions cut 1 base from V and 3 bases from J, with 13 bases between. In DNA form, the CDR3 reads TGTGCCAGCAGCTTAGTGGGGGGCACAAGCTACGAGCAGTACTTC. It translates to CASSLVGGTSYEQYF. The variable domain in full, with the rest retrieved from reference TRBV7-8 and TRBJ2-7, is GAGVSQSPRYKVAKRGQDVALRCDPISGHVSLFWYQQALGQGPEFLTYFQNEAQLDKSGLPSDRFFAERPEGSVSTLKIQRTQQEDSAVYLCASSLVGGTSYEQYFGPGTRLTVT.

V is TRBV13 and J is TRBJ1-4; no clear D. The CDR3 covers 15 residues. V shed 3 bases and J shed 5 bases, with 13 bases lying between them. CDR1 and CDR2 (germline): PRHDT, FYEKMQ (reference sequence). The DNA for the CDR3 is TGTGCCAGCAGCTTGGGTGGGCAATTGAATGAAAAACTGTTTTTT. Its translation is CASSLGGQLNEKLFF.

The V and J genes are TRBV7-9 and TRBJ2-4, with TRBD1 identical over 7 bases. The CDR3 totals 15 residues. Germline assignment: CDR1 SEHNR and CDR2 FQNEAQ (reference sequence). The junction had 12 bases not matched to a gene; V was cut back by 4 bases and J by 9 bases. As DNA, the CDR3 is TGTGCCAGCAGCTCCCATCGGGACAGCTATTCCATTCAGTACTTC. Translated: CASSSHRDSYSIQYF.

This chain links TRBV14 with TRBJ2-7; maybe TRBD1 (5 bases). Trimming shortened V by 0 bases and J by 3 bases, and 6 bases separated the two germline ends. This CDR3 comprises 13 residues. Germline CDR1 is SGHDN and CDR2 is FVKESK. CDR3 DNA: TGTGCCAGCAGCCAAGAGGACAACTACGAGCAGTACTTC. It is translated as CASSQEDNYEQYF.

V and J are TRBV2 and TRBJ2-2, with a possible D match to TRBD1 (5 bases). In germline, CDR1 is SNHLY, CDR2 FYNNEI. This CDR3 is built from 17 residues. Between the trimmed V and J ends, which lost 0 bases and 3 bases, there was a span of 14 bases. The CDR3 spells CASSEAPVGADTGELFF. CDR3 nucleotide sequence: TGTGCCAGCAGTGAAGCGCCGGTTGGGGCAGACACCGGGGAGCTGTTTTTT. The full variable domain, its missing parts supplied by reference TRBV2 and TRBJ2-2, is EPEVTQTPSHQVTQMGQEVILRCVPISNHLYFYWYRQILGQKVEFLVSFYNNEISEKSEIFDDQFSVERPDGSNFTLKIRSTKLEDSAMYFCASSEAPVGADTGELFFGEGSRLTVL.

Remarks on this clone: A much more abundant neighbour one base away suggests this may be a read error. V and J are TRBV7-3 and TRBJ1-1; D not resolved. This CDR3 spans 13 amino acids. Germline V lookup: CDR1 SGHTA, CDR2 FQGTGA. Between the trimmed V and J ends, which lost 5 bases and 1 base, there was a span of 8 bases. CDR3: CASSIGPNTEAFF. Here the CDR3 DNA reads TGTGCCAGCAGCATAGGACCGAACACTGAAGCTTTCTTT.

The chain employs TRBV29-1 and TRBJ2-7; D ambiguous. The CDR3 consists of 12 residues. Trimming stripped 4 bases from V and 5 bases from J, with 12 bases between. The germline V gene encodes CDR1 SQVTM and CDR2 ANQGSEA. The CDR3 DNA follows: TGCAGCGTTGTATATAGTGGCAACGAGCAGTACTTC. Its translation: CSVVYSGNEQYF.